Below, one T cell receptor beta chain is given with its context. The record originates from a study of blood T cell repertoires in COVID-19. Study summary: The United States, Italy and Spain supplied acute and convalescent COVID-19 samples. From T cells, B-cell-depleted T cells, or PBMCs came the material, which was cDNA or gDNA.

This CDR3 contains 17 residues. Germline CDR1 LNHDA, CDR2 SQIVND (reference sequence). V lost 4 bases and J lost 1, with 19 bases in between. In the authors' methods: How many nucleated cells were present was estimated from reference gene primer amplification. Clones were read by immunoSEQ multiplex PCR, and TCRdb kept only the in-frame ones, dropping some. V and J calls and clone size are those listed in that table; D and trimming were worked out from the DNA. The table includes roughly 190,000 clones, around four fifths detected once. Sequenced sample: peripheral blood. This receptor was identified in a woman aged 40-49 years with acute or convalescent COVID-19. V and J are TRBV19 and TRBJ1-1; D uncertain. CDR3 region: CASSTLGLVRRNTEAFF. DNA of the CDR3: TGTGCCAGTAGTACATTGGGCCTGGTCCGACGGAACACTGAAGCTTTCTTT. The full variable domain, rest sourced from reference TRBV19 and TRBJ1-1, is DGGITQSPKYLFRKEGQNVTLSCEQNLNHDAMYWYRQDPGQGLRLIYYSQIVNDFQKGDIAEGYSVSREKKESFPLTVTSAQKNPTAFYLCASSTLGLVRRNTEAFFGQGTRLTVV.